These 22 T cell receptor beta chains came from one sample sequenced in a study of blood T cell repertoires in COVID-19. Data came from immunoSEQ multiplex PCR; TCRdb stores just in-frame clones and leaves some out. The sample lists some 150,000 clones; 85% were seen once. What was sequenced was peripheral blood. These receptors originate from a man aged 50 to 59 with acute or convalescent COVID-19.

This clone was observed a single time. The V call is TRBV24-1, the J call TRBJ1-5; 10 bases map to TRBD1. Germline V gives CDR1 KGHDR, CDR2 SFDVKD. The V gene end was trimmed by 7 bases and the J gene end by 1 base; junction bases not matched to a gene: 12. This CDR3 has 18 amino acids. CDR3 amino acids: CATRDSKRQGASNQPQHF. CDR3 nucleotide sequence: TGTGCCACCAGGGATAGCAAGAGACAGGGGGCGAGCAATCAGCCCCAGCATTTT.

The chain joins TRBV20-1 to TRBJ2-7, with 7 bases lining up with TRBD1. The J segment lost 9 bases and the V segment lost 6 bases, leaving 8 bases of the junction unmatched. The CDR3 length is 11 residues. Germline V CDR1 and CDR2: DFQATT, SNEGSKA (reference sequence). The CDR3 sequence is CSAGKQGLQYF. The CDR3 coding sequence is TGCAGTGCGGGTAAACAGGGGTTGCAGTACTTC.

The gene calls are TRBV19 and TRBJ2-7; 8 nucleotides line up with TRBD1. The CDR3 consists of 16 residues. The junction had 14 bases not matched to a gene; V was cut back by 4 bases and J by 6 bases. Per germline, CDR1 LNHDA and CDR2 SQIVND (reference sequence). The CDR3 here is CASSTWTGPSIGEQYF. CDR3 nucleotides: TGTGCCAGTAGTACCTGGACAGGGCCCTCAATCGGCGAGCAGTACTTC.

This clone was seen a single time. CDR3 amino acids: CASSLETSGYEQYF. The CDR3 nucleotides are TGTGCCAGCAGTTTGGAGACTAGCGGCTACGAGCAGTACTTC. V gene TRBV27 combines with J gene TRBJ2-7; 9 bases align to TRBD2. V gave up 3 bases and J gave up 3 bases; unmatched junction bases: 3. The CDR3 has 14 residues. From germline, CDR1 is MNHEY and CDR2 SMNVEV (reference sequence).

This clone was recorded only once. For the CDR3, the DNA is TGTGCCAGCGGACCCTGGCAGGGTAACTCCTACGAGCAGTACTTC. It yields the protein CASGPWQGNSYEQYF. The chain employs TRBV11-1 and TRBJ2-7, with D maybe TRBD1 (5 bases). Germline CDR1 reads SGHAT; CDR2 reads FQDESV (reference sequence). V was pared by 8 bases and J by 0 bases, with 17 bases between. The CDR3 sequence is 15 residues long.

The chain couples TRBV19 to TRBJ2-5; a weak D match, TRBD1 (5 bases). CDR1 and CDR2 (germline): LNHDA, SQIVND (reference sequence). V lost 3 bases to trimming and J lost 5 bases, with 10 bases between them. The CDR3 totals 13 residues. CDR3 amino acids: CASSMSGFETQYF. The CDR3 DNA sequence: TGTGCCAGTAGTATGTCAGGGTTCGAGACCCAGTACTTC.

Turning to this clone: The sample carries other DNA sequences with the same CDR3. The CDR3: CASRAGTSGGNEQFF. The CDR3 bases are TGTGCCAGCAGAGCCGGGACTAGCGGCGGAAATGAGCAGTTCTTC. The V and J genes are TRBV2 and TRBJ2-1, with 11 bases that match TRBD2. The V gene end was trimmed by 6 bases and the J gene end by 7 bases; junction bases not matched to a gene: 8. The CDR3 contains 15 residues. In germline, CDR1 is SNHLY, CDR2 FYNNEI.

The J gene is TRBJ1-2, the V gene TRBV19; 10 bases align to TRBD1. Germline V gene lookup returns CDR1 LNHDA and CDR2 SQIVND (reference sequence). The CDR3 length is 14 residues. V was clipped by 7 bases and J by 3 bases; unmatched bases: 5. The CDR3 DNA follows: TGTGCCAGTACGACCGGACAGGGGGACTATGGCTACACCTTC. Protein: CASTTGQGDYGYTF. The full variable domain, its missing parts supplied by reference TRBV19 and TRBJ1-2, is DGGITQSPKYLFRKEGQNVTLSCEQNLNHDAMYWYRQDPGQGLRLIYYSQIVNDFQKGDIAEGYSVSREKKESFPLTVTSAQKNPTAFYLCASTTGQGDYGYTFGSGTRLTVV.

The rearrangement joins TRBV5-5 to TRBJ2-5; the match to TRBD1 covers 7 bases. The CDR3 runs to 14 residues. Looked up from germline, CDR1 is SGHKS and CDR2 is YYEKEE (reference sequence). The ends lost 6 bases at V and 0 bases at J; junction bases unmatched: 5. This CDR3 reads CASTLTGDQETQYF. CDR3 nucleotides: TGTGCCAGCACTCTCACAGGGGACCAAGAGACCCAGTACTTC. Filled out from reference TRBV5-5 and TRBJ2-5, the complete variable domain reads DAGVTQSPTHLIKTRGQQVTLRCSPISGHKSVSWYQQVLGQGPQFIFQYYEKEERGRGNFPDRFSARQFPNYSSELNVNALLLGDSALYLCASTLTGDQETQYFGPGTRLLVL.

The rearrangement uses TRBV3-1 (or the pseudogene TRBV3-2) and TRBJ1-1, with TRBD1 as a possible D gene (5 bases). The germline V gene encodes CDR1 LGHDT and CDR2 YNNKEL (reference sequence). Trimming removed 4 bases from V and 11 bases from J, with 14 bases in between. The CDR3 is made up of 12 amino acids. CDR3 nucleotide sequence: TGTGCCAGCAGCCCCTCGGGAGGGGCGGCTTTCTTT. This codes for CASSPSGGAAFF.

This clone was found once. CDR3 residues: CASSALAGPYEQYF. The CDR3 DNA is TGTGCCAGCAGCGCCCTAGCGGGCCCCTACGAGCAGTACTTC. V is TRBV7-8 and J is TRBJ2-7, with 8 bases that match TRBD2. The germline V gene encodes CDR1 SGHVS and CDR2 FQNEAQ. The CDR3 covers 14 residues. Trimming took 5 bases from V and 2 from J; bases not matched to a gene: 5.

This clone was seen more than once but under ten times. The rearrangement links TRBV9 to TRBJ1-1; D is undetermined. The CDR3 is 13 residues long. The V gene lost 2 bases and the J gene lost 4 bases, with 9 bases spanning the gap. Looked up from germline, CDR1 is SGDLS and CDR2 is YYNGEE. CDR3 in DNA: TGTGCCAGCAGCGTTGGGCAGATCACTGAAGCTTTCTTT. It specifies CASSVGQITEAFF.

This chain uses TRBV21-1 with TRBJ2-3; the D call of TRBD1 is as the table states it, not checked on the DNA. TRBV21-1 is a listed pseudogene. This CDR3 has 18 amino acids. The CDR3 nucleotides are TGTGCCAGCAGCAAAGCGCGGGAGGGACAGGGGGCAACGGATACGCAGTATTTT. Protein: CASSKAREGQGATDTQYF.

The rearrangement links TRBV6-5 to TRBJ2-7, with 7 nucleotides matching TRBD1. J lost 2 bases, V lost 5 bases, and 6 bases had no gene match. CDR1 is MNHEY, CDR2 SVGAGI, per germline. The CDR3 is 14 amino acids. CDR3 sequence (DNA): TGTGCCAGCAGTCCGCAACAGGGGCCCTACGAGCAGTACTTC. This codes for CASSPQQGPYEQYF.

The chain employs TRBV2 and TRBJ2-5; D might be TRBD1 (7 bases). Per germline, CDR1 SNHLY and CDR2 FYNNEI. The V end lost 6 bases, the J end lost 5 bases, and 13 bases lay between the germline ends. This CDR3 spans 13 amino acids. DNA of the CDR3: TGTGCCAGCAGGCGGGACAGTGAGGAGACCCAGTACTTC. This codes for CASRRDSEETQYF.

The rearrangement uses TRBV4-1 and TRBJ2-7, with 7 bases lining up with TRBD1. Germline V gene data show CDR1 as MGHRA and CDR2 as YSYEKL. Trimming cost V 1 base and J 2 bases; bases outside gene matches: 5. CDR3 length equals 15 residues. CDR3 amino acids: CASSQVSGQTYEQYF. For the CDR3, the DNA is TGCGCCAGCAGCCAAGTTTCGGGACAGACCTACGAGCAGTACTTC.

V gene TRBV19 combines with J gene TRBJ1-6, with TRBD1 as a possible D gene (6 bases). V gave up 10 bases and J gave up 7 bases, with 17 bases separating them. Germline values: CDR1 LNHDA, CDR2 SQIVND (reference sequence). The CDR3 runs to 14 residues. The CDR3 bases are TGTGCCACCAAACTACAGGGAGGGAATTCACCCCTCCACTTT. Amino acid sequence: CATKLQGGNSPLHF.

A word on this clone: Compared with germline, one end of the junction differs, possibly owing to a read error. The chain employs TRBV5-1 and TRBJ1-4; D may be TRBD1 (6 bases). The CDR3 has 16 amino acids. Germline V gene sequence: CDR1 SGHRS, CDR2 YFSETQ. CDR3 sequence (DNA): TGCGCCAACAGCTTGGATTGGAGTCCAGGGGATGAAAAACTGTTTTTT. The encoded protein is CANSLDWSPGDEKLFF. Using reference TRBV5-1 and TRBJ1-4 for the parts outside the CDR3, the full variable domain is KAGVTQTPRYLIKTRGQQVTLSCSPISGHRSVSWYQQTPGQGLQFLFEYFSETQRNKGNFPGRFSGRQFSNSRSEMNVSTLELGDSALYLCANSLDWSPGDEKLFFGSGTQLSVL.

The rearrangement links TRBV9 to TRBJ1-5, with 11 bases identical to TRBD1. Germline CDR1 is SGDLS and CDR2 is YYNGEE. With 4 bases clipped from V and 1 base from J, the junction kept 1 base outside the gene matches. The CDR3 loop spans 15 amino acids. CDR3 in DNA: TGTGCCAGCAGCCGGACAGGGGGCAGCAATCAGCCCCAGCATTTT. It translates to CASSRTGGSNQPQHF.

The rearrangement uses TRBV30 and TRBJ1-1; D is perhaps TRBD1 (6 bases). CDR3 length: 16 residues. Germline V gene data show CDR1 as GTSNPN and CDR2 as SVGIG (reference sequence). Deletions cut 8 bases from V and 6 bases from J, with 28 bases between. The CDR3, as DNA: TGTGCCCACGTTGGGGTTGGGGGCGACGGTTACTCTGAAGCTTTCTTT. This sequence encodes CAHVGVGGDGYSEAFF.

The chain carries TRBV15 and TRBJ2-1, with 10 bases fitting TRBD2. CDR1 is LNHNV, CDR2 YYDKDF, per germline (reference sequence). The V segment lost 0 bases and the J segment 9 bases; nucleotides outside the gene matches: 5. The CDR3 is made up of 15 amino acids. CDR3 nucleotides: TGTGCCACCAGCAGAGATTCTAGCGGGGGACGTGAGCAGTTCTTC. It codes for CATSRDSSGGREQFF.

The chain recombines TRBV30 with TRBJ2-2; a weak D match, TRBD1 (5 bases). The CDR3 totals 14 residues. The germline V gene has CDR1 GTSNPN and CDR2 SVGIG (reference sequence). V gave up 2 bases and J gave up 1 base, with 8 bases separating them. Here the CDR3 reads CAWSLGQNTGELFF. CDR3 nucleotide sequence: TGTGCCTGGAGTCTCGGACAGAACACCGGGGAGCTGTTTTTT.